This TCR beta chain was sequenced in a study of CD8+CD57+ T cells in acquired aplastic anemia. Study-level information: Researchers reported that healthy donors averaged around 10 million reads for CD4+ cells.

TCR beta VDJ and CDR3 profiles were obtained from a genomic DNA template. TCRdb ran MiXCR on the reads and lists one entry per CDR3 protein. This table has hundreds of thousands of distinct CDR3 sequences, 65% to 75% appearing once. Concerning this clonotype itself: The DNA is omitted, as the CDR3 cannot be located on it reliably, and the CDR3 follows TCRdb's listing.

Counting both end residues, the CDR3 totals 15 amino acids. The V gene's germline CDR1 is SEHNR and CDR2 FQNEAQ (reference sequence). V usage is TRBV7-9 and J usage is TRBJ2-1; TRBD1 reflects the table's D call only, with no check against the DNA. Material: sorted CD4+, CD8+, or CD8+CD57+ T cells (not recorded which) from PBMCs. This receptor was obtained from a human donor in good health, serving as a control. CDR3 region: CASSPDDGTQYVGFF.